Detailed here is one T cell receptor (beta chain). With survey level as its setting, the immunoSEQ assay was v3.0. Sequencing efforts were directed toward roughly 40,000-55,000 T-cell genomes per sample. The method was immunoSEQ multiplex PCR; TCRdb's version includes in-frame clones alone and lacks a portion of them. This repertoire shows roughly 28,000 clones, about 95% found once; its top ten account for about 8%. Every specimen provided about 0.9-11 million cryopreserved PBMC before DNA extraction took place. CDR3 length: 16 residues. The data stem from a study of long-term antiretroviral therapy in people with HIV.

This receptor was identified in a man under 40 with HIV. The specimen was unsorted PBMCs, collected 5.3 years after starting antiretroviral therapy. This chain links TRBV8-2 with TRBJ2-6; the DNA was not used to check the table's D call, TRBD1. TRBV8-2 counts as a pseudogene. The CDR3 loop reads CGNTEITQSRANVLTF. The CDR3, as DNA: TGTGGCAACACAGAAATAACACAAAGTCGGGCCAACGTCCTGACTTTC.